The source of this T cell receptor beta chain is a study of cytomegalovirus exposure and HLA in healthy donors. Study results and limitations: The authors listed approximately 150 TCR beta chains as cytomegalovirus-associated. Apart from CMV serostatus, no immune exposure information was available. Compared with the roughly 700-donor mean, an Asian-associated ancestry cluster reportedly had fewer N-insertions, according to a later analysis. Reports state that TCR beta sequences accurately predicted most subjects' HLA-A and HLA-B alleles.

Concerning this clone itself: Its antigen is as yet unknown.

A multiplex PCR was run with 60 Vbeta primers and 13 Jbeta primers. The assay was immunoSEQ multiplex PCR, and TCRdb's table has in-frame clones only and misses some. The table lists some 200,000 clones, around 86% of them singletons. Sequenced sample: PBMCs. The TCR was taken from a woman aged 40 to 49 in good health and CMV-seronegative.

CDR3 DNA: TGTGCCAGCAGCCGTACTTTGCAGGGACTAGCGGGAGAGACCCAGTACTTC. It translates to CASSRTLQGLAGETQYF. The V and J genes are TRBV7-6 and TRBJ2-5, with 12 bases matching TRBD2. V shed 5 bases, J shed 4 bases, and the junction held 11 bases outside the gene matches. CDR3 length: 17 residues. Germline V gives CDR1 SGHVS, CDR2 FNYEAQ.